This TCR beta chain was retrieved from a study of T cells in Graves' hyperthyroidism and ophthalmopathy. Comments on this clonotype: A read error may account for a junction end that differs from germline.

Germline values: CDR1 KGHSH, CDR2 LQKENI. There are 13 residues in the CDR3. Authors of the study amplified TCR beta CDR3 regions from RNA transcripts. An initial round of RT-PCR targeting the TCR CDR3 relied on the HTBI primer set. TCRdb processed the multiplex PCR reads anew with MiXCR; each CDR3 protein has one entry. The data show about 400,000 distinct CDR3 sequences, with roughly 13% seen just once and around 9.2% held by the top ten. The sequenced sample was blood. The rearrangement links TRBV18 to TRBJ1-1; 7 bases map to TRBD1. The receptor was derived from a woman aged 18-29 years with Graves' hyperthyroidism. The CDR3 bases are TGTGCCAGCTCCCCACAGGGGCAAACTGAAGCTTTCTTT. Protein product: CASSPQGQTEAFF.